This T cell receptor (beta chain) was documented in a study of early T cells in non-severe SARS-CoV-2 infection (dated by TCRdb to the early 2020s). Study-wide context: TCR sequencing used bulk RNA from unsorted whole blood, so alpha and beta chains could not be paired. Overall study results and their limits: Matching against VDJdb was skewed toward anti-spike CD8 responses, likely underestimated virus-specific expansions, and missed private and CD4 specificities.

Receptors were amplified or captured by 5' RACE. For sequencing, a NextSeq 500 was employed. Unique molecular identifiers were attached to individual cDNA molecules in the TCR library protocol so that sequencing error and PCR bias could be corrected. Sequencing covered both TCR alpha and beta chains, and within each sample the abundances of alpha and beta sequences were tightly co-correlated. The paper's processing steps were these. Decombinator V4 was used to annotate TCR sequences for V gene, J gene and CDR3. TCRs were defined as expanded if a significant change between any two time points was detected under a Poisson model with p below 0.0001. TCR abundances were normalised to the total number of TCRs sequenced per sample and expressed as counts per million. TRAV1-2 paired with TRAJ12, TRAJ20 or TRAJ33 defined MAIT TCRs, while TRAV10 paired with TRAJ18 defined iNKT TCRs. VDJdb, accessed on 1 November 2021, was searched for TCRs annotated for CMV, EBV and SARS-CoV-2, and TCRs annotated for more than one antigen were excluded. TCRdb took the public reads, trimmed them with fastp at Q25, ran MiXCR for clone calling and kept in-frame beta chains. Every distinct CDR3 protein forms one entry, paired with its most common genes and DNA. TCRdb's processing, not the authors' own work, is the source of the V and J calls. The sample table holds fewer than 100,000 distinct CDR3 sequences, of which over 9.5% were seen once. The ten largest clones represent roughly 3.6% of the sample.

Set within a cohort of healthcare workers in London, UK, this nested case-control study involved weekly PCR testing of nasopharyngeal swabs along with blood sampling. Healthcare workers were recruited during the week of the UK lockdown, between 23 and 31 March 2020, and followed weekly for up to about 16 weeks. With respect to this clonotype: It lacks a known antigen. Per-base qualities were not stored, and no clone one base away is much larger.

Germline trimming: 1 base from V, 0 bases from J; junction bases outside gene matches: 2. Including the terminal cysteine and phenylalanine, the CDR3 comprises 16 residues. Just CDR3 DNA is preserved here, 48 bases in frame from base 1. Per the germline V gene (reference sequence), DFQATT is the CDR1 and SNEGSKA is the CDR2. The sequence joins TRBV20-1 to TRBJ2-1, and TRBD2 matches 11 of the central bases. The sample taken for sequencing was whole blood. This clonotype was obtained from an adult who was a healthcare worker with PCR-confirmed SARS-CoV-2 infection or an uninfected control (not recorded which). The nucleotide sequence reads as follows: TGCAGTGCTAGAGTAGCGGGAGGGAGCTCCTACAATGAGCAGTTCTTC. Its translation is CSARVAGGSSYNEQFF.